One sample yielded the 32 T cell receptor beta chains listed below, sequenced in a study of T cells after yellow fever vaccination. TCRdb independently ran MiXCR on the 5' RACE reads; one entry per CDR3 protein. This sample has over 300,000 distinct CDR3 sequences; about 3.5% occur once, and the top ten carry about 25%. The input for sequencing was PBMCs, taken on the day of the yellow fever booster vaccination. The receptors here all came from a man younger than 35 who received the YFV17D yellow fever vaccine.

This clonotype was seen repeatedly, ten times or more. This chain links TRBV6-2 or TRBV6-3 with TRBJ2-1; D unresolved. CDR3 length: 14 amino acids. In germline, CDR1 is MNHEY, CDR2 SVGEGT. V lost 4 bases, J lost 4 bases, and 11 bases lay in between. The CDR3 protein is CASSLLTWYNEQFF. Written as DNA, the CDR3 is TGTGCCAGCAGTTTGTTGACATGGTACAATGAGCAGTTCTTC.

The sample holds many counts of this clonotype. This chain uses TRBV20-1 with TRBJ2-5, with D possibly matching TRBD2 (6 bases). The CDR3 is made up of 13 amino acids. Per germline, CDR1 DFQATT and CDR2 SNEGSKA (reference sequence). CDR3 DNA: TGCAGGCTGGGAGGCCGTTCGTTGGAGACCCAGTACTTC. Encoded protein: CRLGGRSLETQYF.

The table lists this clonotype with a few counts. The J gene is TRBJ2-6, the V gene TRBV15; TRBD1 aligns across 7 bases. Looked up from germline, CDR1 is LNHNV and CDR2 is YYDKDF (reference sequence). The CDR3 extends over 15 amino acids. Trimming at V came to 5 bases and at J to 2 bases, leaving 3 bases not matched to a gene. CDR3 sequence: CATSFDRAGANVLTF. The CDR3 DNA is TGTGCCACCAGCTTTGACAGGGCTGGGGCCAACGTCCTGACTTTC.

This sequence joins TRBV3-2 and TRBJ2-7; TRBD2, the D gene given by the table, was not confirmed from the DNA. TRBV3-2 is deemed a pseudogene. There are 15 residues in the CDR3. Here the CDR3 reads CASSQERASSYEQYV. The DNA of the CDR3 is TGTGCCAGCAGCCAAGAGAGGGCCAGCTCCTACGAGCAGTACGTC.

There are many counts of this clonotype. At one end, the junction sequence differs from germline, possibly due to a read error. The gene calls are TRBV12-3 or TRBV12-4 and TRBJ2-2; D is possibly TRBD2 (5 bases). The CDR3 loop spans 14 amino acids. The CDR3 DNA is TGTGCCAGCAGTTTCGTCGGGAACCCCGGGGAGCTGTTTTTT. The encoded protein is CASSFVGNPGELFF.

This clonotype was observed a few times. V and J are TRBV20-1 and TRBJ2-5, with D maybe TRBD2 (6 bases). Trimming removed 4 bases at V and 5 bases at J, with 17 bases between. Germline CDR1 and CDR2: DFQATT and SNEGSKA (reference sequence). The CDR3 length is 14 residues. CDR3 nucleotide sequence: TGCAGTGCTAAAAGGCCCGGGGGTGAGGAGACCCAGTACTTC. Amino acid sequence: CSAKRPGGEETQYF.

This clonotype was recorded many times. This chain links TRBV11-2 with TRBJ2-7; perhaps D is TRBD1 or TRBD2 (6 bases each). The germline V gene encodes CDR1 SGHAT and CDR2 FQNNGV. The CDR3 is 14 residues long. V lost 7 bases and J lost 2, with 15 bases in between. CDR3 protein: CASTWDWTAYEQYV. The CDR3 DNA reads TGTGCCAGCACCTGGGACTGGACAGCCTACGAGCAGTACGTC.

This clonotype was seen ten or more times. The chain recombines TRBV7-6 with TRBJ2-7; D may be TRBD2 (6 bases). The CDR3 length is 15 residues. From germline, CDR1 is SGHVS and CDR2 FNYEAQ. The V end lost 5 bases, the J end lost 6 bases, and 20 bases lay between the germline ends. The CDR3 loop is CASSLLPGDMGEQYV. DNA for the CDR3: TGTGCCAGCAGCCTACTCCCGGGGGATATGGGCGAGCAGTACGTC.

This clonotype was observed many times. The CDR3 region is CASSLLGDTQYF. The CDR3 DNA follows: TGCGCCAGCAGCTTGTTGGGGGATACGCAGTATTTT. V is TRBV5-1 and J is TRBJ2-3; D is unresolved. Germline V CDR1 and CDR2: SGHRS, YFSETQ. The CDR3 totals 12 residues. Between the trimmed V and J ends, which lost 1 base and 6 bases, there was a span of 6 bases.

This clonotype has a handful of counts. The rearrangement joins TRBV18 to TRBJ1-2; D remains ambiguous. This CDR3 is built from 15 residues. Germline CDR1 and CDR2: KGHSH and LQKENI. Deletions cut 2 bases from V and 1 base from J, with 11 bases between. The CDR3 coding sequence is TGTGCCAGCTCACCAGGGTTGCCGGATAACTATGGCTACACCTTC. Translation: CASSPGLPDNYGYTF.

This clonotype came up a few times. The chain joins TRBV5-1 to TRBJ2-5, with 13 nucleotides matching TRBD2. This CDR3 contains 15 residues. The V gene's germline CDR1 is SGHRS and CDR2 YFSETQ. The junction had 7 bases not matched to a gene; V was cut back by 6 bases and J by 5 bases. DNA for the CDR3: TGCGCCAGCACGCAAACGGGACTAGCGGGGGAGACCCAGTACTTC. It translates to CASTQTGLAGETQYF.

The V gene is TRBV4-3, the J gene TRBJ2-1; D unclear. The CDR3 consists of 15 residues. Trimming took 3 bases from V and 5 from J, leaving 14 bases between them. Germline V gene data show CDR1 as LGHNA and CDR2 as YSLEER. CDR3 nucleotide sequence: TGCGCCAGCAGCCACGATGTACGAGAAGACAATGAGCAGTTCTTC. The encoded protein is CASSHDVREDNEQFF.

J is TRBJ2-2 and V is TRBV10-3, with D maybe TRBD2 (6 bases). Trimming removed 5 bases from V and 0 bases from J, with 19 bases in between. CDR3 length: 18 residues. Germline V gene data show CDR1 as ENHRY and CDR2 as SYGVKD. The CDR3 spells CAISPHPGVIANTGELFF. The DNA for the CDR3 is TGTGCCATCAGTCCCCACCCGGGGGTAATCGCGAACACCGGGGAGCTGTTTTTT.

Turning to this clonotype: The junction departs from the called germline gene at one end, perhaps through a read error. The gene calls are TRBV3-1 and TRBJ1-5; the D is unclear. The CDR3 extends over 15 amino acids. Germline V gives CDR1 LGHDT, CDR2 YNNKEL (reference sequence). CDR3 sequence: CASSQGTQRNLPQHF. The CDR3 nucleotides read TGTGCCAGCAGCCAAGGGACCCAGAGGAATCTGCCCCAGCATTTT.

As DNA, the CDR3 is TGTGCCTGGAGTTTCGACAGCCGCACTCAGCCCCAGCATTTT. This gives the protein CAWSFDSRTQPQHF. This sequence joins TRBV30 and TRBJ1-5; D may be TRBD1 (5 bases). The CDR3 extends over 14 amino acids. Germline values: CDR1 GTSNPN, CDR2 SVGIG (reference sequence). Trimming removed 2 bases at V and 6 bases at J, with 14 bases between.

This clonotype has only a few counts. The chain carries TRBV7-9 and TRBJ2-5; TRBD2 is a possible D gene (6 bases). Germline CDR1 is SEHNR and CDR2 is FQNEAQ (reference sequence). The CDR3 consists of 15 residues. V lost 6 bases, J lost 1 base, and 15 bases lay in between. The CDR3 DNA is TGTGCCAGCAGTCCAACTGCGGGGCGCCAAGAGACCCAGTACTTC. Protein: CASSPTAGRQETQYF. The entire variable domain, with the rest obtained from reference TRBV7-9 and TRBJ2-5, is as follows: DTGVSQNPRHKITKRGQNVTFRCDPISEHNRLYWYRQTLGQGPEFLTYFQNEAQLEKSRLLSDRFSAERPKGSFSTLEIQRTEQGDSAMYLCASSPTAGRQETQYFGPGTRLLVL.

This clonotype was seen more than once but under ten times. The chain joins TRBV5-1 to TRBJ2-7; D may be TRBD1 or TRBD2 (6 bases each). Germline CDR1 is SGHRS and CDR2 is YFSETQ. Trimming took off 0 bases at V and 0 bases at J, with 19 bases between the two ends. This CDR3 contains 18 residues. The DNA for the CDR3 is TGCGCCAGCAGCTTGGGGGGGGCTTGTCCCACCGGCTCCTACGAGCAGTACGTC. This sequence encodes CASSLGGACPTGSYEQYV.

This clonotype occurred many times. The J gene is TRBJ2-3, the V gene TRBV19; D is ambiguous. Germline V lookup: CDR1 LNHDA, CDR2 SQIVND (reference sequence). There are 13 residues in the CDR3. With 6 bases removed from V and 0 bases from J, the gap between germline ends came to 7 bases. For the CDR3, the DNA is TGTGCCAGTAGGAGTACTAGCACAGATACGCAGTATTTT. Translated, it gives CASRSTSTDTQYF.

This clonotype was recorded many times. This chain uses TRBV6-5 with TRBJ2-3; D is possibly TRBD1 (5 bases). The CDR3 sequence is 15 residues long. CDR1 is MNHEY and CDR2 is SVGAGI in the germline V gene. V gave up 3 bases and J gave up 0 bases, with 10 bases separating them. Here the CDR3 reads CASSYRDSSTDTQYF. For the CDR3, the DNA is TGTGCCAGCAGTTATCGCGACAGTAGCACAGATACGCAGTATTTT.

This clonotype was picked up many times. The chain employs TRBV7-2 and TRBJ2-7; 8 positions match TRBD2. Trimming removed 5 bases from V and 0 bases from J; junction bases left unmatched: 9. Germline V gene lookup returns CDR1 SGHTA and CDR2 FQGNSA. The CDR3 has 16 residues. CDR3 loop: CASSRLAGGSSYEQYF. In DNA form, the CDR3 reads TGTGCCAGCAGCCGCCTGGCGGGAGGTTCCTCCTACGAGCAGTACTTC.

V gene TRBV4-1 combines with J gene TRBJ1-2; 7 bases match TRBD1. The CDR3 has 15 amino acids. Looked up from germline, CDR1 is MGHRA and CDR2 is YSYEKL. Trimming removed 2 bases from V and 7 bases from J; junction bases left unmatched: 10. CDR3 region: CASSQHDRAYGGYTF. As DNA, the CDR3 is TGCGCCAGCAGCCAACACGACAGGGCCTATGGTGGCTACACCTTC.

This clonotype appeared many times. This chain links TRBV4-1 with TRBJ1-5; D ambiguous. Trimming shortened V by 1 base and J by 6 bases, and 7 bases separated the two germline ends. Germline CDR1 and CDR2: MGHRA and YSYEKL. The CDR3 runs 13 residues. The DNA for the CDR3 is TGCGCCAGCAGCCAAGCCGGCGGTCAGCCCCAGCATTTT. It yields the protein CASSQAGGQPQHF.

This clonotype was counted between two and nine times. The chain uses TRBV5-1 and TRBJ1-1; the D is unclear. V shed 0 bases and J shed 0 bases, with 12 bases lying between them. Germline lookup yields CDR1 SGHRS and CDR2 YFSETQ. This CDR3 has 16 amino acids. The CDR3 protein is CASSLEGSRMNTEAFF. CDR3 bases: TGCGCCAGCAGCTTGGAGGGAAGTAGGATGAACACTGAAGCTTTCTTT.

This clonotype occurred many times. The chain couples TRBV2 to TRBJ2-1; no clear D gene. The germline V gene encodes CDR1 SNHLY and CDR2 FYNNEI. The V and J ends lost 0 bases and 8 bases respectively, with 11 bases between them. This CDR3 has 14 residues. DNA of the CDR3: TGTGCCAGCAGTGAAGCGCTTCTTCGAGATGAGCAGTTCTTC. Translated, it gives CASSEALLRDEQFF.

This clonotype was recorded at least ten times. The rearrangement links TRBV12-3 or TRBV12-4 to TRBJ2-1; 8 bases are a match to TRBD1. V was clipped by 5 bases and J by 8 bases; unmatched bases: 8. CDR3 size: 14 residues. CDR3 nucleotides: TGTGCCAGCAGTGGAGAACAGGGGGGCTATGAGCAGTTCTTC. Its protein is CASSGEQGGYEQFF.

This clonotype was counted at least ten times. The J gene is TRBJ2-1, the V gene TRBV29-1, with 7 bases lining up with TRBD2. The CDR3 consists of 15 residues. With 3 bases clipped from V and 4 bases from J, the junction kept 9 bases outside the gene matches. The germline gives CDR1 SQVTM, CDR2 ANQGSEA. The CDR3 bases are TGCAGCGTTGAGCCGTGGGCGGGGGAGTACAATGAGCAGTTCTTC. Amino acids: CSVEPWAGEYNEQFF.

The chain employs TRBV4-1 and TRBJ1-1; no reliable D call. Trimming took off 2 bases at V and 4 bases at J, with 11 bases between the two ends. This CDR3 has 14 residues. CDR1 MGHRA and CDR2 YSYEKL come from the germline V gene. The chain's CDR3 is CASSQRSLGTEAFF. CDR3 DNA: TGCGCCAGCAGCCAAAGGTCCCTGGGCACTGAAGCTTTCTTT.

J is TRBJ1-2 and V is TRBV19, with a weak D call TRBD1 (6 bases). This CDR3 comprises 12 residues. Trimming left V 6 bases short and J 6 bases short, with 11 bases between. Per the germline V gene, CDR1 is LNHDA and CDR2 is SQIVND (reference sequence). CDR3 in amino acids: CASSPEGDGYTF. CDR3 in DNA: TGTGCCAGTAGCCCCGAGGGGGATGGCTACACCTTC.

There are many counts of this clonotype. The V gene is TRBV29-1, the J gene TRBJ2-5, with TRBD2 matching over 12 bases. The CDR3 runs 14 residues. Germline assignment: CDR1 SQVTM and CDR2 ANQGSEA. The V gene end was trimmed by 7 bases and the J gene end by 3 bases; junction bases not matched to a gene: 6. In nucleotides, the CDR3 is TGCAGCGCTGCCCGGACTAGCGGGAAAGAGACCCAGTACTTC. It encodes CSAARTSGKETQYF.

The chain is built from TRBV7-8 and TRBJ1-2; the match to TRBD1 covers 10 bases. J was trimmed by 2 bases and V by 5 bases; bases with no gene match: 5. The germline CDR1 and CDR2 sequences are SGHVS and FQNEAQ. The CDR3 extends over 15 amino acids. CDR3 in DNA: TGTGCCAGCAGCCCCAGACAGGGGGCGAACTATGGCTACACCTTC. It encodes CASSPRQGANYGYTF.

This clonotype was counted between two and nine times. The chain recombines TRBV12-3 or TRBV12-4 with TRBJ2-4; a weak D match, TRBD2 (7 bases). The CDR3 loop spans 20 amino acids. V was clipped by 8 bases and J by 0 bases, with 29 bases between them. DNA of the CDR3: TGTGCCAGCGCCCCCCGGCGCGGGGGCCTCACCATACTAGCCAAAAACATTCAGTACTTC. Translation gives CASAPRRGGLTILAKNIQYF.

In its sample, this clonotype was seen many times. The chain combines TRBV21-1 with TRBJ2-3; the D call TRBD2 from the table was never checked on the DNA. TRBV21-1 represents a pseudogene. The CDR3 is 16 amino acids. The chain's CDR3 is CASSKVELAGGDTQYF. CDR3 nucleotides: TGTGCCAGCAGCAAAGTAGAACTAGCGGGGGGAGATACGCAGTATTTT.